This TCR beta chain stems from a study of T cell responses to AZD1222 COVID-19 vaccine. Germline values: CDR1 LGHNT, CDR2 FRNRAP. V was pared by 10 bases and J by 4 bases, with 14 bases between. This CDR3 is built from 13 residues. Using immunoSEQ multiplex PCR, the repertoire was profiled, and TCRdb retains in-frame clones only, with some absent. The data show under 150,000 clones, 88% seen once. This clone turned up a few times. The antigen remains unidentified. General study findings and limits: Reportedly, close to half of spike-specific TCRs are directed against unmutated variant regions.

The material was peripheral blood, obtained on day 0 of AZD1222 vaccination. The source is an adult in good health. The chain recombines TRBV12-5 with TRBJ2-1; possible D gene TRBD2, 5 bases. For the CDR3, the DNA is TGTGCTACAGCCGGACTGGCATACAATGAGCAGTTCTTC. Translating it yields CATAGLAYNEQFF.